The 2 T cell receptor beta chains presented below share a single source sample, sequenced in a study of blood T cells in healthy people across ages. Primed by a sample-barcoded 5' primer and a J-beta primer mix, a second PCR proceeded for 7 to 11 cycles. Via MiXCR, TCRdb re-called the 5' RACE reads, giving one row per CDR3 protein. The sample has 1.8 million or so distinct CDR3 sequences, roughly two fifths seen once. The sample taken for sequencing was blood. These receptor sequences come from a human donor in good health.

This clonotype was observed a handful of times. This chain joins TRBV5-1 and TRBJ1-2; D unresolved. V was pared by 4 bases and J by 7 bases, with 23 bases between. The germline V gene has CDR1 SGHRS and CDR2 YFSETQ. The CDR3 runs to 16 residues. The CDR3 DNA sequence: TGCGCCAGCAGCCTTTCCAGCGAGGGAGGAGATGGTGGCTACACCTTC. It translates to CASSLSSEGGDGGYTF.

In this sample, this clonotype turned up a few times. CDR3 protein: CASGLVIRGQGFEDEQFF. Here the CDR3 DNA reads TGTGCTAGTGGTTTGGTAATCAGGGGACAGGGGTTTGAGGATGAGCAGTTCTTC. The J gene is TRBJ2-1, the V gene TRBV12-5, with 10 positions matching TRBD1. The CDR3 runs 18 residues. In germline, CDR1 is LGHNT, CDR2 FRNRAP. The V and J ends lost 0 bases and 8 bases, in that order; junction bases with no gene match: 13.